This T cell receptor (beta chain) was sequenced in a study of cytomegalovirus exposure and HLA in healthy donors. Per the germline V gene, CDR1 is MNHEY and CDR2 is SMNVEV (reference sequence). V shed 8 bases and J 4 bases; nucleotides not matched to a gene: 8. This CDR3 contains 14 residues. General study results and limits: CMV serostatus was the sole immune exposure information available. TCR beta chain V- and J-gene trimming was linked, in a later analysis, to a missense variant in DCLRE1C.

Notes on this clone: Its antigen is currently unknown.

PCR amplification relied on 60 Vbeta primers (plus 13 Jbeta primers). Produced via immunoSEQ multiplex PCR; TCRdb's table is partial and in-frame only. Of 150,000 to 200,000 clones in the sample, 75% to 80% were seen once. The chain couples TRBV27 to TRBJ2-3, with 8 bases lining up with TRBD1. This TCR came from a man in his forties or fifties in good health and CMV-seropositive. The sample consisted of PBMCs. The CDR3 protein is CASASKTGADTQYF. CDR3 bases: TGTGCCAGCGCGAGCAAGACAGGGGCAGATACGCAGTATTTT.